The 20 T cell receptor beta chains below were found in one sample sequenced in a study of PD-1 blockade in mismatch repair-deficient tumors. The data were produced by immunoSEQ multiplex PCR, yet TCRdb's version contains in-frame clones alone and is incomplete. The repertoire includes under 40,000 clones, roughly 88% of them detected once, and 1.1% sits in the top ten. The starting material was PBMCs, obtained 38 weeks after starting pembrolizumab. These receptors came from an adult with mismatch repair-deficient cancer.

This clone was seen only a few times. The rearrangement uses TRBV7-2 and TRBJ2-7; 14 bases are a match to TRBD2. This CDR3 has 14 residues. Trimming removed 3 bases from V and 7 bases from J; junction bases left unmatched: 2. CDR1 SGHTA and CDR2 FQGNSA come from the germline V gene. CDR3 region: CASSLTSGRGEQYF. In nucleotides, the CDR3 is TGTGCCAGCAGCTTGACTAGCGGGAGGGGTGAGCAGTACTTC.

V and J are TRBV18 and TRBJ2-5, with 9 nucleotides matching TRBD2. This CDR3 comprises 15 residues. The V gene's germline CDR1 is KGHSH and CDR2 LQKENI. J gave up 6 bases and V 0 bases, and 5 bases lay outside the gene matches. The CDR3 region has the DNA TGTGCCAGCTCACCACCCCTAGCGGGAACCAAGACCCAGTACTTC. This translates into CASSPPLAGTKTQYF.

DNA of the CDR3: TGCGCCAGCAGCTTGGCCCCGACTAGCGGGACCTTACGAGGGCAGTACTTC. Protein sequence: CASSLAPTSGTLRGQYF. The J gene is TRBJ2-7, the V gene TRBV5-1, with TRBD2 identical over 11 bases. Germline CDR1 and CDR2: SGHRS and YFSETQ. This CDR3 comprises 17 residues. The ends lost 0 bases at V and 9 bases at J; junction bases unmatched: 14.

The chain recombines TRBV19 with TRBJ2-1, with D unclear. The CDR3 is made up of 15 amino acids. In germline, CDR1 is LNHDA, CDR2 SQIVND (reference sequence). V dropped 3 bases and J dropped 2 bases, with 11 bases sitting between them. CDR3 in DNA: TGTGCCAGTAGTATCGATCTAGAGGCCTACAATGAGCAGTTCTTC. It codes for CASSIDLEAYNEQFF.

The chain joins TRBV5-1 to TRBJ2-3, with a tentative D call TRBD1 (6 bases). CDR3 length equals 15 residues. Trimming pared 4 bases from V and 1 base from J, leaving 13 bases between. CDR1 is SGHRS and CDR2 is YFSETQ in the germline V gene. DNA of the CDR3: TGCGCCAGCAGCCCTGGACAGACCGGCACAGATACGCAGTATTTT. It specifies CASSPGQTGTDTQYF.

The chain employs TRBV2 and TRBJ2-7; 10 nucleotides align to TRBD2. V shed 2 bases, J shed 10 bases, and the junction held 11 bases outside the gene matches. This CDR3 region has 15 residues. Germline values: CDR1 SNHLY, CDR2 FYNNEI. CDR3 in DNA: TGTGCCAGCAGTGAAAGCCTAGCGGGAGAAGTAGAACAGTACTTC. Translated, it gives CASSESLAGEVEQYF.

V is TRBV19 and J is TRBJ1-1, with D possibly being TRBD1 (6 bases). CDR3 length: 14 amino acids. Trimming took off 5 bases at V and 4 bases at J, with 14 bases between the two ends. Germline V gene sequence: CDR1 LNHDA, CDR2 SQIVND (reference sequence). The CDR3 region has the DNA TGTGCCAGTAGTCTGGCAGGGGCGGGCACTGAAGCTTTCTTT. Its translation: CASSLAGAGTEAFF. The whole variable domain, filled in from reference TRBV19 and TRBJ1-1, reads DGGITQSPKYLFRKEGQNVTLSCEQNLNHDAMYWYRQDPGQGLRLIYYSQIVNDFQKGDIAEGYSVSREKKESFPLTVTSAQKNPTAFYLCASSLAGAGTEAFFGQGTRLTVV.

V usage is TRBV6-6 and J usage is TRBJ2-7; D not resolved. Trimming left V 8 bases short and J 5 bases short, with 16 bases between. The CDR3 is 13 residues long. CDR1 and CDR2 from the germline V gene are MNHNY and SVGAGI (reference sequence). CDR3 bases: TGTGCCAGCGGCCAGGCCTCGACGCACGAGCAGTACTTC. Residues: CASGQASTHEQYF.

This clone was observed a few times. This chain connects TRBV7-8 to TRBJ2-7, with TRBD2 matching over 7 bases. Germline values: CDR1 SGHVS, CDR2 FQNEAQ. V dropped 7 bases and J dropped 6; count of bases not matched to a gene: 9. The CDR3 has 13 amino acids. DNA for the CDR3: TGTGCCAGCATAGGGCGGGAGAGGGGCGAGCAGTACTTC. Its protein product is CASIGRERGEQYF. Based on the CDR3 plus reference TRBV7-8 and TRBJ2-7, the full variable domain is GAGVSQSPRYKVAKRGQDVALRCDPISGHVSLFWYQQALGQGPEFLTYFQNEAQLDKSGLPSDRFFAERPEGSVSTLKIQRTQQEDSAVYLCASIGRERGEQYFGPGTRLTVT.

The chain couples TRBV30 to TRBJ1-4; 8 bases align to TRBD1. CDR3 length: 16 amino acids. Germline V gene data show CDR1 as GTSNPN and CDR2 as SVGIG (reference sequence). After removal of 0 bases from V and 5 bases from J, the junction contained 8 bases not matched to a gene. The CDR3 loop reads CAWSVSRTGTNEKLFF. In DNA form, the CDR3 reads TGTGCCTGGAGTGTTTCGCGGACAGGGACAAATGAAAAACTGTTTTTT.

CDR3 amino acids: CASSKGLGENIQYF. CDR3 sequence (DNA): TGTGCCAGCAGTAAGGGACTAGGGGAAAACATTCAGTACTTC. The chain joins TRBV27 to TRBJ2-4; 8 bases are a match to TRBD2. Germline CDR1 is MNHEY and CDR2 is SMNVEV (reference sequence). The CDR3 spans 14 residues. Unmatched junction bases numbered 5, after V lost 5 bases and J lost 5 bases.

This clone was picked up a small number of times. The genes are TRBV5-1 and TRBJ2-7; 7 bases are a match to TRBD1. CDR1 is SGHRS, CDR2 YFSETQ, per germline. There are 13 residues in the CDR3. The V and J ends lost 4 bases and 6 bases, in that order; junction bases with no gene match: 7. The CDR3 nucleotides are TGCGCCAGCAGCACAGACAGGGTGAGCGAGCAGTACTTC. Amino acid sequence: CASSTDRVSEQYF.

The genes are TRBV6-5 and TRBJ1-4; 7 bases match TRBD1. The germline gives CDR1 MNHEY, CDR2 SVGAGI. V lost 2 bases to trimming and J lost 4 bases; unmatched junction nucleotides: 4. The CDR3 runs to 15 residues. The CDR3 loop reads CASSYRGTVNEKLFF. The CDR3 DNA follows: TGTGCCAGCAGTTACCGCGGGACAGTTAATGAAAAACTGTTTTTT.

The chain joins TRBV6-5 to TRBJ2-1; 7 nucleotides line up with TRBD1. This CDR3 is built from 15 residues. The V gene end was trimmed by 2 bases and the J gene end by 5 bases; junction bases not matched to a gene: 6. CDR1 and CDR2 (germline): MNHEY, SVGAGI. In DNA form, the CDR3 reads TGTGCCAGCAGTTACGCAGGGGGAACCCACAATGAGCAGTTCTTC. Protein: CASSYAGGTHNEQFF.

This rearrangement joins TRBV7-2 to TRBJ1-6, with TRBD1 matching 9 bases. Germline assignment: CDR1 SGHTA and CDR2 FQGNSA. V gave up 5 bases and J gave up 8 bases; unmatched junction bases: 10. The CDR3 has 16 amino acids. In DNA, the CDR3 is TGTGCCAGCAGCCCACGCCCGGGACAGGGAGATTCACCCCTCCACTTT. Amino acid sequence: CASSPRPGQGDSPLHF. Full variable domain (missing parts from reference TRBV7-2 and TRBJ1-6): GAGVSQSPSNKVTEKGKDVELRCDPISGHTALYWYRQSLGQGLEFLIYFQGNSAPDKSGLPSDRFSAERTGGSVSTLTIQRTQQEDSAVYLCASSPRPGQGDSPLHFGNGTRLTVT.

CDR3 in amino acids: CASSKSAAAYEQYF. CDR3 coding DNA: TGCGCCAGCAGCAAGTCGGCGGCGGCCTACGAGCAGTACTTC. V and J are TRBV5-1 and TRBJ2-7; unclear D gene. This CDR3 spans 14 amino acids. Germline-derived CDR1 and CDR2 are SGHRS and YFSETQ. Deletions cut 4 bases from V and 2 bases from J, with 13 bases between.

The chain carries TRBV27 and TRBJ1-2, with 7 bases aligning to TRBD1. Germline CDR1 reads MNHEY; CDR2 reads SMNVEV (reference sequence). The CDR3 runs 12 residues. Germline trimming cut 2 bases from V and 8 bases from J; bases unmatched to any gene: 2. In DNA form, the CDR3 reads TGTGCCAGCAGTTTACAGGGGGAGGGCTACACCTTC. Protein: CASSLQGEGYTF.

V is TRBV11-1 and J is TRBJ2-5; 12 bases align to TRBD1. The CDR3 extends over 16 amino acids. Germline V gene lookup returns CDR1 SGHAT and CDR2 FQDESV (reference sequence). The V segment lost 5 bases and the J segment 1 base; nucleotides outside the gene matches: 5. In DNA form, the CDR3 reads TGTGCCAGCAGCCCCGGGACAGGGGGCCCCCAAGAGACCCAGTACTTC. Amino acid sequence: CASSPGTGGPQETQYF.

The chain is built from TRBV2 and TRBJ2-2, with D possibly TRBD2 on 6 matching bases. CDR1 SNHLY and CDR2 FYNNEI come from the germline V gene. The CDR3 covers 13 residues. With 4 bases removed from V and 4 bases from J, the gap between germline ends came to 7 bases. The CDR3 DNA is TGTGCCAGCAGTGCCGGGAGCACCGGGGAGCTGTTTTTT. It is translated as CASSAGSTGELFF.

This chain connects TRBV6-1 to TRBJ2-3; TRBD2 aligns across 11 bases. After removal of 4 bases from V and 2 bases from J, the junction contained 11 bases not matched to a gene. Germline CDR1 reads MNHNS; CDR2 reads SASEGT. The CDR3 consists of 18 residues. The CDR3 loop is CASSADSLAGAFTDTQYF. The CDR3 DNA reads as TGTGCCAGCAGTGCAGACTCACTAGCGGGAGCCTTCACAGATACGCAGTATTTT.